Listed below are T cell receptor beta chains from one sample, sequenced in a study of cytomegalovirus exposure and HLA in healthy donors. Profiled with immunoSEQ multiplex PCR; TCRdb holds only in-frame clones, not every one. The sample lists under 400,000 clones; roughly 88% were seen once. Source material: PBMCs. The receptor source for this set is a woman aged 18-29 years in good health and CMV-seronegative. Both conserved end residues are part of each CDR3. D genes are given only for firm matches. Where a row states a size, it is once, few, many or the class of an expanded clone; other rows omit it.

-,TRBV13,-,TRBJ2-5,TGTGCCAGCAGCTTAGGGGCCAGTCAAGAGACCCAGTACTTC,CASSLGASQETQYF
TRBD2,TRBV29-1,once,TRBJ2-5,TGCAGCGTTAGTCGGACTAGCGGGGGGTACCAAGAGACCCAGTACTTC,CSVSRTSGGYQETQYF
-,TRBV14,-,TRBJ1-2,TGTGCCAGCACTAACAGGGTGGGCTATGGCTACACCTTC,CASTNRVGYGYTF
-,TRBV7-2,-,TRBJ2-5,TGTGCCAGCAGCTTAGGGGCTGAGACCCAGTACTTC,CASSLGAETQYF
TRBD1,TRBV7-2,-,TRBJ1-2,TGTGCCAGCAGCCGATCGCAGGGGGCGAAGACAACCTTC,CASSRSQGAKTTF
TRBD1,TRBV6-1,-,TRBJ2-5,TGTGCCAGCACAAGGGACAGGGTCGAAGAGACCCAGTACTTC,CASTRDRVEETQYF
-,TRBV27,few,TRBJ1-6,TGTGCCAGCAGTTTATATGCAGATAATTCACCCCTCCACTTT,CASSLYADNSPLHF
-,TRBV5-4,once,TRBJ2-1,TGTGCCAGCGGGCAGGGGGGAAATGAGCAGTTCTTC,CASGQGGNEQFF
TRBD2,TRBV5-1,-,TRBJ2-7,TGCGCCAGCAGCCAGGGACTAGCGGGAGGGCCCACCTACGAGCAGTACTTC,CASSQGLAGGPTYEQYF
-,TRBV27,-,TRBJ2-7,TGTGCCAGCAGTTCCTCATACCGGGGCTCCTACGAGCAGTACTTC,CASSSSYRGSYEQYF
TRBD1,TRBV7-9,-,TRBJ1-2,TGTGCCAGCAGCTCTTTACCGGGACAGGGGAGTCTTGGCTACACCTTC,CASSSLPGQGSLGYTF
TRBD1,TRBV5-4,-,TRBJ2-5,TGTGCCAGCAGCCCCCGACTGGTAGCGGGACAGGGGGAGACCCAGTACTTC,CASSPRLVAGQGETQYF
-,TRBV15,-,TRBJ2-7,TGTGCCACCAGCAGAGAGGGGGGCTCCTACGAGCAGTACTTC,CATSREGGSYEQYF
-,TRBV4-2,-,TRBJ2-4,TGTGCCAGCAGCCAAATATCCGGGACATCATCGGCAAACATTCAGTACTTC,CASSQISGTSSANIQYF
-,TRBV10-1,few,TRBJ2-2,TGCGCCAGCAGACAACCGAACACCGGGGAGCTGTTTTTT,CASRQPNTGELFF
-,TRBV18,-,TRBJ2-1,TGTGCCAGCTCGAGAGGGCCCTCCTACAATGAGCAGTTCTTC,CASSRGPSYNEQFF
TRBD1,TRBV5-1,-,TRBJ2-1,TGCGCCAGCAGCATTCTAGGACAGGGTATCGATGAGCAGTTCTTC,CASSILGQGIDEQFF
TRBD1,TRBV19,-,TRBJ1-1,TGTGCCAGCCTCACCTCGGGACAGGGAATGAGGAAGAACACTGAAGCTTTCTTT,CASLTSGQGMRKNTEAFF
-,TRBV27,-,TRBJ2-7,TGTGCCAGCCTCCCCCCCAGGGTTACAGATTCCTACGAGCAGTACTTC,CASLPPRVTDSYEQYF
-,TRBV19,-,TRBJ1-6,TGTGCCAGTAGTCCACAGGGTAAAAGAGAATCACCCCTCCACTTT,CASSPQGKRESPLHF